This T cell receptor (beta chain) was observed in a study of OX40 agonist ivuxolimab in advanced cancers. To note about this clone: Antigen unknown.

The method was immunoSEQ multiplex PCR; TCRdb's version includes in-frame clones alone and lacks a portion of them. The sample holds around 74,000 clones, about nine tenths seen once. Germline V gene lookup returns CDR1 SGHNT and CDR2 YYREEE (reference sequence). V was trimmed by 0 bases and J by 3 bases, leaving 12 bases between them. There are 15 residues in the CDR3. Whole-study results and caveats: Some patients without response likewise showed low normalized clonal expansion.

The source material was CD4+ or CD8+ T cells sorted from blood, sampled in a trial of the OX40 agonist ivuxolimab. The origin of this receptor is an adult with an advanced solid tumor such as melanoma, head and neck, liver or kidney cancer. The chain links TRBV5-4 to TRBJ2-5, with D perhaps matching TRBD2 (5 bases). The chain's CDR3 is CASSLGGMREETQYF. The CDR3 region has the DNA TGTGCCAGCAGCTTGGGTGGGATGAGGGAAGAGACCCAGTACTTC.